This T cell receptor beta chain was captured in a study of T-cell reconstitution after alpha-beta-depleted transplantation in children. This sample's TCRbeta library carried unique molecular identifier barcodes. MiXCR was run by TCRdb on the PCR reads, yielding one entry per CDR3 protein. The table has about 200,000 distinct CDR3 sequences, less than 15% seen once. Germline V gene sequence: CDR1 KGHDR, CDR2 SFDVKD. CDR3 size: 17 residues. Unmatched junction bases numbered 10, after V lost 3 bases and J lost 3 bases. This clonotype occurred many times. V is TRBV24-1 and J is TRBJ1-5, with 7 bases that match TRBD1. The receptor was derived from a human donor who donated a stem cell graft to a child with acute lymphoblastic leukemia. Specimen: PBMCs from the stem cell graft donor, collected from the stem cell graft. The DNA of the CDR3 is TGTGCCACCAGTGATGGGGGGAGGCAGGGGGTCAATCAGCCCCAGCATTTT. As protein: CATSDGGRQGVNQPQHF.